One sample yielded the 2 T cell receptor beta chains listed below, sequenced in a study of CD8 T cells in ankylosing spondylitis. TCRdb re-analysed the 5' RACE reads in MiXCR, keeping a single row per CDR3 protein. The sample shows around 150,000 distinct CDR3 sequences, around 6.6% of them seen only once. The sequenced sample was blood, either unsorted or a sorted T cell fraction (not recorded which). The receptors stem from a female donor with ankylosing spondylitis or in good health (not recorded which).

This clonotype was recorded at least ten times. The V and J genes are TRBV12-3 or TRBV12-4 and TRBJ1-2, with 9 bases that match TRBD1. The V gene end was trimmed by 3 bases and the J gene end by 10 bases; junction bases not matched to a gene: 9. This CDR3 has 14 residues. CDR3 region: CASSFLGQGANYTF. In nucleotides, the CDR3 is TGTGCCAGCAGTTTTCTGGGACAGGGTGCAAACTACACCTTC.

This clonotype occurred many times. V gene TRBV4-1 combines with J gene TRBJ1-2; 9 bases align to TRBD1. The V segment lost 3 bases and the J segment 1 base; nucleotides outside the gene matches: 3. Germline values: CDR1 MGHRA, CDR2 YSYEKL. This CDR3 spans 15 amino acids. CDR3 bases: TGCGCCAGCAGCCAGCCGACAGGGGGTAACTATGGCTACACCTTC. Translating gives CASSQPTGGNYGYTF.